This T cell receptor beta chain came from a study of cytomegalovirus exposure and HLA in healthy donors. Note on this clone: The antigen remains unidentified.

Primers included in the PCR were 60 Vbeta and 13 Jbeta primers. The method was immunoSEQ multiplex PCR; TCRdb's version includes in-frame clones alone and lacks a portion of them. The sample includes 200,000 to 300,000 clones, around 80% seen only once; the top ten take roughly 7.4%. All donors participated as healthy donors of bone marrow. The CDR3 totals 18 residues. After removal of 4 bases from V and 0 bases from J, the junction contained 9 bases not matched to a gene. Looked up from germline, CDR1 is MGHDK and CDR2 is SYGVNS. Findings and caveats of the study: The authors confirmed in vitro that three CMV-associated chains were specific for CMV antigens.

This chain links TRBV25-1 with TRBJ2-2, with TRBD1 matching 9 bases. The sequencing sample was made of PBMCs. The receptor's source is a woman aged 60-75 years in good health and CMV-seropositive. The CDR3 protein is CASSGTGQGPSNTGELFF. CDR3 bases: TGTGCCAGCAGTGGGACTGGACAGGGGCCATCGAACACCGGGGAGCTGTTTTTT.